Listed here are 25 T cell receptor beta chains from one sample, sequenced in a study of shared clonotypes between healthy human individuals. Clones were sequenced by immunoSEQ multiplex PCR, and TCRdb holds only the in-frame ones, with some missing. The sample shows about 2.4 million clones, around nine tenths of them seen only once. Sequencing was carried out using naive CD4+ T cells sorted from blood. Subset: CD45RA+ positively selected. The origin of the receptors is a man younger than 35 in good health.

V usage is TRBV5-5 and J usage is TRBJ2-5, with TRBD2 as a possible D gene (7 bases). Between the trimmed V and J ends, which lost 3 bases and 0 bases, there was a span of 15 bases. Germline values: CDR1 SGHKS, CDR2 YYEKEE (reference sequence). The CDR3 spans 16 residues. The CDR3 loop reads CASSSRRGAYQETQYF. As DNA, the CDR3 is TGTGCCAGCAGCTCCAGACGGGGGGCCTACCAAGAGACCCAGTACTTC.

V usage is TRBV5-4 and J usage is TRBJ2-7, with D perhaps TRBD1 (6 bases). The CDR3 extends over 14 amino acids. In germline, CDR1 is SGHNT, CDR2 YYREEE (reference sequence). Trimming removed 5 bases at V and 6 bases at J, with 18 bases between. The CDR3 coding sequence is TGTGCCAGCAGTTTGACAGGAAGGTCTGGCGAGCAGTACTTC. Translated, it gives CASSLTGRSGEQYF. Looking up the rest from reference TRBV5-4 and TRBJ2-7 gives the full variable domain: ETGVTQSPTHLIKTRGQQVTLRCSSQSGHNTVSWYQQALGQGPQFIFQYYREEENGRGNFPPRFSGLQFPNYSSELNVNALELDDSALYLCASSLTGRSGEQYFGPGTRLTVT.

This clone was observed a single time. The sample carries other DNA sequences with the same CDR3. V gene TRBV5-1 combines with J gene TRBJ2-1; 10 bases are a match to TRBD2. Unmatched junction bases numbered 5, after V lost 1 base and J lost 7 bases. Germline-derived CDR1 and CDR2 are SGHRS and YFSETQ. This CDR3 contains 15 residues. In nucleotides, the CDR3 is TGCGCCAGCAGCTTGCGGCTAGCGGGAGCTAATGAGCAGTTCTTC. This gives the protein CASSLRLAGANEQFF.

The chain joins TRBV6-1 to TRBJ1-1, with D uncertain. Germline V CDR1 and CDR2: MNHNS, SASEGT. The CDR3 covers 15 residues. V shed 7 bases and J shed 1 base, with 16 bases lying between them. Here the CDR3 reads CASIPGAWQNTEAFF. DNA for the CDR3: TGTGCCAGCATTCCGGGCGCCTGGCAGAACACTGAAGCTTTCTTT.

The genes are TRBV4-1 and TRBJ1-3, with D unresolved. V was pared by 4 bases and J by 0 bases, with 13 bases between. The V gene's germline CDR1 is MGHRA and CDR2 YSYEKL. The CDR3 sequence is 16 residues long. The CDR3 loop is CASSLGRSDSGNTIYF. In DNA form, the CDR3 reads TGCGCCAGCAGCCTCGGCCGTTCCGACTCTGGAAACACCATATATTTT.

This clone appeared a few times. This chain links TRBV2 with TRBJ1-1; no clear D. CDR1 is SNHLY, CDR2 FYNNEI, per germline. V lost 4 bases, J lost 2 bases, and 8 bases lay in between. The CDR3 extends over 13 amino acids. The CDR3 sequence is CASSGRDNTEAFF. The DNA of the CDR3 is TGTGCCAGCAGTGGCCGGGATAACACTGAAGCTTTCTTT. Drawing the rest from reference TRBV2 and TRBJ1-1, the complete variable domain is EPEVTQTPSHQVTQMGQEVILRCVPISNHLYFYWYRQILGQKVEFLVSFYNNEISEKSEIFDDQFSVERPDGSNFTLKIRSTKLEDSAMYFCASSGRDNTEAFFGQGTRLTVV.

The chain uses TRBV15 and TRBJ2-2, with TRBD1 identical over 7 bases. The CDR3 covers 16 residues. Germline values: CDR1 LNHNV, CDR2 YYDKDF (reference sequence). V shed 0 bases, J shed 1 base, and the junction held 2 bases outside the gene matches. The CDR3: CATSRDRGRNTGELFF. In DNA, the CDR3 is TGTGCCACCAGCAGAGACAGGGGGAGGAACACCGGGGAGCTGTTTTTT.

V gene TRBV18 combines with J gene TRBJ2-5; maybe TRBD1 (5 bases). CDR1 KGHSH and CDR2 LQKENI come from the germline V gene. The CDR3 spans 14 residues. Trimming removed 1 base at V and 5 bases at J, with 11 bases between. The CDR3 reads CASSPQAGSETQYF. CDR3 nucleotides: TGTGCCAGCTCACCACAGGCAGGGTCGGAGACCCAGTACTTC.

As DNA, the CDR3 is TGTGCCAGCAGTGAAAGGGGTTGGAATTCACCCCTCCACTTT. It codes for CASSERGWNSPLHF. The rearrangement joins TRBV6-1 to TRBJ1-6; a possible D gene is TRBD1 (5 bases). CDR1 is MNHNS, CDR2 SASEGT, per germline. Trimming took 2 bases from V and 7 from J, leaving 9 bases between them. The CDR3 runs 14 residues.

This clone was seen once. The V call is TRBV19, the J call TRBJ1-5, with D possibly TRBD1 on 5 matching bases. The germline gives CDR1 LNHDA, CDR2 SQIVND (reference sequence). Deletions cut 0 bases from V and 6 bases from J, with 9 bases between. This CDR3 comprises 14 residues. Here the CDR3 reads CASSIEKGPQPQHF. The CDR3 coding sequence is TGTGCCAGTAGTATAGAAAAGGGACCTCAGCCCCAGCATTTT.

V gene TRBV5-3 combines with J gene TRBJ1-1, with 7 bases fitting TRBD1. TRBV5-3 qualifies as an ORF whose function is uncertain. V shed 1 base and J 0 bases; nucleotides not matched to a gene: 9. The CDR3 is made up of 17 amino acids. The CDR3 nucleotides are TGTGCCAGAAGCTTGTGGGACAGTCGGCGGGTGAACACTGAAGCTTTCTTT. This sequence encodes CARSLWDSRRVNTEAFF.

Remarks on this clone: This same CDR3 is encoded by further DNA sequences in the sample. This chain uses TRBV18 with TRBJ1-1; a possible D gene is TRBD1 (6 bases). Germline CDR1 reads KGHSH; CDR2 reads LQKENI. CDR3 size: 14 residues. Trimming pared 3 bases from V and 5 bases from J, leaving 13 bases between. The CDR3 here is CASSPLEGGTEAFF. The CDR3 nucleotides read TGTGCCAGCTCACCGCTCGAAGGGGGGACTGAAGCTTTCTTT. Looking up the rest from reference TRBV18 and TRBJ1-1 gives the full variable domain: NAGVMQNPRHLVRRRGQEARLRCSPMKGHSHVYWYRQLPEEGLKFMVYLQKENIIDESGMPKERFSAEFPKEGPSILRIQQVVRGDSAAYFCASSPLEGGTEAFFGQGTRLTVV.

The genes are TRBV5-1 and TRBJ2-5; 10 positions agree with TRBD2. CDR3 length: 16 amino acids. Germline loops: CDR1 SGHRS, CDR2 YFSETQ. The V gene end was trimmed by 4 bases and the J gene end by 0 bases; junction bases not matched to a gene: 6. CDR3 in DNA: TGCGCCAGCAGCGATATCGGACTAGCGGACCAAGAGACCCAGTACTTC. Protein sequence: CASSDIGLADQETQYF. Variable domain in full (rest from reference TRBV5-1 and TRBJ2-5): KAGVTQTPRYLIKTRGQQVTLSCSPISGHRSVSWYQQTPGQGLQFLFEYFSETQRNKGNFPGRFSGRQFSNSRSEMNVSTLELGDSALYLCASSDIGLADQETQYFGPGTRLLVL.

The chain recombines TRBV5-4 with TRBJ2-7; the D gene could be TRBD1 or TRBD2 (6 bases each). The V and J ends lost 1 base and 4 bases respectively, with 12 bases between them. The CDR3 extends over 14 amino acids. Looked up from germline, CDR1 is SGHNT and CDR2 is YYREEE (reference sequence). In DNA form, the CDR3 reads TGTGCCAGCAGCTTGTTCCGGGGGCCATACGAGCAGTACTTC. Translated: CASSLFRGPYEQYF.

This CDR3 is CASTSGTSNEKLFF. CDR3 coding DNA: TGTGCCAGCACCTCAGGGACCTCTAATGAAAAACTGTTTTTT. The V and J genes are TRBV28 and TRBJ1-4, with a weak D call TRBD1 (5 bases). The CDR3 totals 14 residues. Germline values: CDR1 MDHEN, CDR2 SYDVKM. Trimming cost V 7 bases and J 3 bases, with 12 bases left between them.

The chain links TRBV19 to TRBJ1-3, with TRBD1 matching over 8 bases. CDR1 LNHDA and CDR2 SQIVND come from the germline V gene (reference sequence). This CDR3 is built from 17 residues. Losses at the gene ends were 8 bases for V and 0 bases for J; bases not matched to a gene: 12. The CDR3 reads CASSIRDRRLSGNTIYF. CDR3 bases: TGTGCCAGTTCCATTCGGGACAGGCGCCTCTCTGGAAACACCATATATTTT.

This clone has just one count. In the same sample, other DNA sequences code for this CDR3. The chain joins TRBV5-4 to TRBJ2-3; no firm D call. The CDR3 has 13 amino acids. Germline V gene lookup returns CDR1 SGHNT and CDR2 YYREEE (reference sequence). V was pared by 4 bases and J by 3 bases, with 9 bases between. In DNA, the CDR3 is TGTGCCAGCAGCCAGCCTGGGACAGATACGCAGTATTTT. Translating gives CASSQPGTDTQYF.

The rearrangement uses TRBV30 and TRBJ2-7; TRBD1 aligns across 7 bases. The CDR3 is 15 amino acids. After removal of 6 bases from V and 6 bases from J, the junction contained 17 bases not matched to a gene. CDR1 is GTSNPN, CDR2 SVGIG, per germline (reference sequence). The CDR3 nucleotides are TGTGCCTGTCCCCTTGTGAAGGGGGCTGGAAGCGAGCAGTACTTC. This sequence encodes CACPLVKGAGSEQYF.

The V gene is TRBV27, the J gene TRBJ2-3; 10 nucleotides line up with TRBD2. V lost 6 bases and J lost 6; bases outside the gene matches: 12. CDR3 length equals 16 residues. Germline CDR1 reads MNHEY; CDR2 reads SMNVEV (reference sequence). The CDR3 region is CASSRSGAGGFDTQYF. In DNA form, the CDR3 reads TGTGCCAGCAGCAGAAGCGGAGCGGGGGGGTTTGATACGCAGTATTTT.

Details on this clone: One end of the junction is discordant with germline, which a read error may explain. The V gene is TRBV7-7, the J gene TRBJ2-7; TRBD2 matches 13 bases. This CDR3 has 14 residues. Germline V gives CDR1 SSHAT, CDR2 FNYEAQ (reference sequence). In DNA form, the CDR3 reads TGTGCTAGCAGCCCTGGGACTAGCGGGGACGAGCAGTACTTC. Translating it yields CASSPGTSGDEQYF.

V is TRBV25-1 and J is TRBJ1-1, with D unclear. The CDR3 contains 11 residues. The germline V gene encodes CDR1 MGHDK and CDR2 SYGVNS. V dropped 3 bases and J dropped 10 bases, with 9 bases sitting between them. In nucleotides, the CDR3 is TGTGCCAGCAGTGACCTAAGGATAGCTTTCTTT. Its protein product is CASSDLRIAFF. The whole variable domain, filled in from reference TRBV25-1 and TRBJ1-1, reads EADIYQTPRYLVIGTGKKITLECSQTMGHDKMYWYQQDPGMELHLIHYSYGVNSTEKGDLSSESTVSRIRTEHFPLTLESARPSHTSQYLCASSDLRIAFFGQGTRLTVV.

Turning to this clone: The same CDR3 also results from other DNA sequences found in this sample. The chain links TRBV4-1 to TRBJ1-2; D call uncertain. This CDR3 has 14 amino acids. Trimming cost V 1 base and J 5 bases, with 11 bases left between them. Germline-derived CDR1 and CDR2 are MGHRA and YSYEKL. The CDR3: CASSQVAGSYGYTF. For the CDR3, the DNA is TGCGCCAGCAGCCAAGTTGCAGGATCTTATGGCTACACCTTC.

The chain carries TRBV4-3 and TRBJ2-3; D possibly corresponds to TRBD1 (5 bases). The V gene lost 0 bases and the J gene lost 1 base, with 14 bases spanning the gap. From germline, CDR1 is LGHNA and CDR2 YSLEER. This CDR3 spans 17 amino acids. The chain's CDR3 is CASSQDQGSLGTDTQYF. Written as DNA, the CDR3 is TGCGCCAGCAGCCAAGATCAGGGCAGCCTGGGCACAGATACGCAGTATTTT.

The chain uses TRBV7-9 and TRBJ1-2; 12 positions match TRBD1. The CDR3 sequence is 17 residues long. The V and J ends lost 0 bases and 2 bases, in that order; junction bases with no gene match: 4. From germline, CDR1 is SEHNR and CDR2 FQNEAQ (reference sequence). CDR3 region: CASSLAAGQGANYGYTF. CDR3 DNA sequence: TGTGCCAGCAGCTTAGCTGCGGGACAGGGGGCGAACTATGGCTACACCTTC.

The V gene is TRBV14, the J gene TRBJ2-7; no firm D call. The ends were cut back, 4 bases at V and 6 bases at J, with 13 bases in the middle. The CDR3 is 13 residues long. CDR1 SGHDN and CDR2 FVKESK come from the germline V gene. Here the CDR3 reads CASSLGGALEQYF. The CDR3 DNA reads TGTGCCAGCAGCCTGGGCGGAGCGCTCGAGCAGTACTTC.